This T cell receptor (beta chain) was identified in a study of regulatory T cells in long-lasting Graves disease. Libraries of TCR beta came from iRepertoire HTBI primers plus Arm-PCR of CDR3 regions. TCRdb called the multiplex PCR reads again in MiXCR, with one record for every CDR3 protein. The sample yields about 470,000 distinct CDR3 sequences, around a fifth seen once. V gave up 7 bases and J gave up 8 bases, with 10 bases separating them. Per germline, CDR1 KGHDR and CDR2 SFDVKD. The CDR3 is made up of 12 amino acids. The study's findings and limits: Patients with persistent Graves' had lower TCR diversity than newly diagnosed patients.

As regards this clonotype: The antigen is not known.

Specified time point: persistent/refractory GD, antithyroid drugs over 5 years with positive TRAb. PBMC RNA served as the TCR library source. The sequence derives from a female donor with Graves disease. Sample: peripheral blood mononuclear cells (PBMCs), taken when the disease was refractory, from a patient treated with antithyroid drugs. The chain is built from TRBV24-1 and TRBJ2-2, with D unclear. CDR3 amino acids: CATSPNGGELFF. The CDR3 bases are TGTGCCACCAGCCCGAACGGGGGGGAGCTGTTTTTT.